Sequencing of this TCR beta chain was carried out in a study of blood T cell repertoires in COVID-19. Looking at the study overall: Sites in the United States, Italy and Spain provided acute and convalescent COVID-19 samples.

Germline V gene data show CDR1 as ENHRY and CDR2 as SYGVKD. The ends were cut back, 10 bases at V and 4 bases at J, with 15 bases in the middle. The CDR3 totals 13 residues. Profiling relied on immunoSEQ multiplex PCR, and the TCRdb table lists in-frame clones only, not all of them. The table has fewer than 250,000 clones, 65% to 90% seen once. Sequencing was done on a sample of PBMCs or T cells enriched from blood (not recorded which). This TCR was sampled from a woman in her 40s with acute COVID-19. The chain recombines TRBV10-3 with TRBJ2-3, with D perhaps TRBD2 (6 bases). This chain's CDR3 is CASRDSDSDTQYF. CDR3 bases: TGTGCCAGCCGGGACTCCGACTCAGATACGCAGTATTTT.